This T cell receptor beta chain was recovered during a study of T cell repertoires in cytomegalovirus infection. This clonotype occurred a few times. Antigen: not known. Via MiXCR, TCRdb re-called the reads, giving one row per CDR3 protein. The top ten clones hold 4.3% of a sample with about 330,000 distinct CDR3 sequences, more than 8% of them seen once. Study results and limitations: Frequencies of public TCR beta families were cumulated, and this identified carriers of CMV plus the relevant HLA.

V lost 5 bases, J lost 7 bases, and 12 bases stayed unmatched. This CDR3 has 16 amino acids. Germline values: CDR1 SGHTA, CDR2 FQGNSA. The sample taken for sequencing was PBMCs. This TCR was sampled from a human donor in good health (CMV status not recorded). Some clones in this sample may be carry-over from other donors' samples. The chain uses TRBV7-2 and TRBJ1-5; 9 bases map to TRBD1. The CDR3 is CASSLGTGRVHQPQHF. CDR3 bases: TGTGCCAGCAGCCTAGGGACAGGGAGGGTTCACCAGCCCCAGCATTTT.